A single sample is the source of the 3 T cell receptor beta chains below, sequenced in a study of graft-versus-host responses after intestinal transplantation. For these TCRs, the target antigens are not known. Sequencing was performed with immunoSEQ multiplex PCR; in TCRdb, only in-frame clones are kept and a portion is missing. Seen here are around 90,000 clones, about 93% observed once, and the top ten hold 0.45% to 0.55%. This specimen consisted of unstimulated CD8+ T cells sorted from spleen or lymph node cells, obtained before intestinal transplant. All receptors come from a human donor who received an intestinal transplant.

V is TRBV29-1 and J is TRBJ2-1; D unresolved. The CDR3 has 13 amino acids. CDR1 and CDR2 (germline): SQVTM, ANQGSEA. Trimming removed 4 bases from V and 3 bases from J, with 10 bases in between. For the CDR3, the DNA is TGCAGCGTTGTCACAGTCGACTACAATGAGCAGTTCTTC. Amino acids: CSVVTVDYNEQFF.

CDR3 bases: TGCGCCAGCAGCCAAGTCGGGACACCAAAGGACGAGCAGTACTTC. The encoded protein is CASSQVGTPKDEQYF. The gene calls are TRBV4-1 and TRBJ2-7; possible D gene TRBD1, 6 bases. Germline V gives CDR1 MGHRA, CDR2 YSYEKL. V shed 1 base and J shed 5 bases, with 15 bases lying between them. The CDR3 length is 15 residues.

V is TRBV5-1 and J is TRBJ2-2; the match to TRBD1 covers 12 bases. From germline, CDR1 is SGHRS and CDR2 YFSETQ. The CDR3 is 16 residues long. The junction had 7 bases not matched to a gene; V was cut back by 4 bases and J by 6 bases. The CDR3 region has the DNA TGCGCCAGCAGCCAGTTTGGGGACAGGGGGCCCGGGGAGCTGTTTTTT. As protein: CASSQFGDRGPGELFF.